Described below is a single T cell receptor beta chain sequence and its context. Participant age was roughly 18 to 100 years, and participants resided in about 25 US areas. This sample is drawn from a study of blood T cell repertoires in COVID-19. Looking at the study overall: PBMCs, B-cell-depleted T cells, or T cells were the source of the cDNA or gDNA that made up the material.

The CDR3 extends over 15 amino acids. Germline assignment: CDR1 MDHEN and CDR2 SYDVKM. V lost 1 base to trimming and J lost 7 bases, with 13 bases between them. In the original processing: Using reference gene primer amplification, nucleated cell counts were estimated. The data were produced by immunoSEQ multiplex PCR, yet TCRdb's version contains in-frame clones alone and is incomplete. The V and J calls and clone size were taken over from that table, and D and trimming were inferred from the DNA. The table records 150,000 to 200,000 clones, around 82% of them present only once. This sequence originates from a woman aged 60-75 years with acute COVID-19. The specimen was PBMCs or T cells enriched from blood (not recorded which). V gene TRBV28 combines with J gene TRBJ1-4; a weak D match, TRBD1 (5 bases). CDR3 amino acids: CASSLSGRVGEKLFF. The CDR3 nucleotides read TGTGCCAGCAGTTTATCCGGCAGGGTTGGTGAAAAACTGTTTTTT.